Sequencing of this TCR beta chain was carried out in a study of cytotoxic CD8 clonotypes in ibrutinib-treated CLL. The method was immunoSEQ multiplex PCR; TCRdb's version includes in-frame clones alone and lacks a portion of them. The sample has approximately 340,000 clones; 60% to 80% are singletons. CDR1 and CDR2 from the germline V gene are DFQATT and SNEGSKA (reference sequence). This CDR3 has 11 amino acids. V was shortened by 6 bases and J by 6 bases, with 8 bases between the two germline ends. This clone was seen a handful of times. This TCR derives from a human donor with chronic lymphocytic leukemia. Sequences were derived from PBMCs, sampled after 36 months of ibrutinib treatment. J is TRBJ2-2 and V is TRBV20-1; D is ambiguous. In DNA, the CDR3 is TGCAGTGCCGACGGTTCCGGGGAGCTGTTTTTT. As protein: CSADGSGELFF.